This T cell receptor (beta chain) was identified in a study of blood T cell repertoires in COVID-19. On the study more broadly: Spain, Italy and the United States supplied samples that represented acute and convalescent COVID-19. Sources were T cells, B-cell-depleted T cells, or PBMCs; the material itself was cDNA or gDNA.

The CDR3 consists of 15 residues. CDR1 MGHRA and CDR2 YSYEKL come from the germline V gene. Trimming cost V 0 bases and J 3 bases, with 12 bases left between them. Clones were read by immunoSEQ multiplex PCR, and TCRdb kept only the in-frame ones, dropping some. Altogether fewer than 350,000 clones are present, about 91% being singletons, with the ten largest covering 9.5% to 10%. Enrolment of Seattle patients took place during active infection, and they were followed longitudinally. The sequenced material came from peripheral blood. The source is a man aged 25-45 years with COVID-19, enrolled during active disease. J is TRBJ2-7 and V is TRBV4-1; D may be TRBD1 (6 bases). The CDR3 sequence is CASSQESRGVYEQYF. CDR3 DNA sequence: TGCGCCAGCAGCCAAGAAAGCAGGGGAGTCTACGAGCAGTACTTC.